The source of this T cell receptor (beta chain) is a study of blood T cell repertoires in COVID-19. The repertoire was sequenced with immunoSEQ multiplex PCR; TCRdb's copy has only in-frame clones and lacks some. The profile shows hundreds of thousands of clones, approximately 86% of them singletons. Input material: peripheral blood. The clonotype comes from a human donor in a cohort sampled during active COVID-19.

CDR3 DNA sequence: TGTGCCAGCAGCTCCCCGGGACAGGGGGCGCGGGGTAGTGGCTACACCTTC. It specifies CASSSPGQGARGSGYTF. This chain connects TRBV5-4 to TRBJ1-2; TRBD1 aligns across 12 bases. CDR1 and CDR2 (germline): SGHNT, YYREEE (reference sequence). CDR3 length: 17 residues. J gave up 7 bases and V 3 bases, and 13 bases lay outside the gene matches.